The source of this T cell receptor (beta chain) is a study of cytomegalovirus exposure and HLA in healthy donors. General study findings and limits: In vitro assays verified that a few CMV-associated chains recognized CMV antigens specifically.

13 Jbeta primers and 60 Vbeta primers were used for the PCR. Libraries were prepared by immunoSEQ multiplex PCR; TCRdb keeps only in-frame clonotypes and omits some of them. The sample contains about 130,000 clones, 80% of which appear only once. Remarks on this clone: Its antigen remains unidentified.

The ends lost 6 bases at V and 1 base at J; junction bases unmatched: 4. Germline V lookup: CDR1 SNHLY, CDR2 FYNNEI. CDR3 size: 17 residues. The material sequenced was PBMCs. The sequence was collected from a middle-aged man in good health and CMV-seronegative. This chain uses TRBV2 with TRBJ2-2, with 14 bases lining up with TRBD2. CDR3 loop: CASRGGLAGENTGELFF. The CDR3 DNA follows: TGTGCCAGCAGGGGGGGACTAGCGGGAGAGAACACCGGGGAGCTGTTTTTT.